The present T cell receptor (beta chain) was sequenced within a study of blood T cell repertoires in COVID-19. Looking at the study overall: Researchers got acute and convalescent COVID-19 samples from the United States, Italy and Spain. Sample material is recorded as cDNA or gDNA derived from T cells, B-cell-depleted T cells, or PBMCs.

In its sample, this clone was seen once. As handled by the study authors: Amplification with reference gene primers provided the estimates of nucleated cell counts. This table comes from immunoSEQ multiplex PCR, and its TCRdb copy is limited to in-frame clones, with some not included. The V and J calls and clone size come from that table; D and trimming were worked out from the DNA. The table shows 300,000 or so clones, with about 82% occurring only once. The V end lost 2 bases, the J end lost 10 bases, and 16 bases lay between the germline ends. The V gene's germline CDR1 is MNHNS and CDR2 SASEGT. The CDR3 runs 14 residues.

Material for sequencing was peripheral blood. The chain recombines TRBV6-1 with TRBJ2-3, with D perhaps TRBD2 (5 bases). The TCR sequence derives from a woman aged 45-65 years with acute or convalescent COVID-19. In nucleotides, the CDR3 is TGTGCCAGCAGTGAAAGGGAGCGTGGGGTTGCGCAGTATTTT. Translating it yields CASSERERGVAQYF.